The 18 T cell receptor beta chains presented below share a single source sample, sequenced in a study of blood T cells in healthy people across ages. Next came a second PCR, run for about 6 to 12 cycles, which used a sample-barcoded 5' primer along with a J-beta primer mix. TCRdb fed the 5' RACE reads into MiXCR, producing one record per CDR3 protein. The sample includes fewer than 650,000 distinct CDR3 sequences, around a quarter seen only once; the top ten take approximately 3.5%. These sequences were also reported in another study, on T cells of mothers and their children.

The sequencing sample was made of blood. Source of these receptors: a boy younger than 10 in good health.

V and J are TRBV29-1 and TRBJ1-1, with 9 positions matching TRBD1. The ends lost 7 bases at V and 6 bases at J; junction bases unmatched: 15. Germline CDR1 and CDR2: SQVTM and ANQGSEA. CDR3 length equals 15 residues. The CDR3 loop reads CSGWTRRDRVAEAFF. The CDR3 bases are TGCAGCGGCTGGACGAGGCGGGACAGGGTCGCTGAAGCTTTCTTT.

There are many counts of this clonotype. V gene TRBV7-2 combines with J gene TRBJ2-7; 7 bases are a match to TRBD2. Trimming took 1 base from V and 2 from J; bases not matched to a gene: 11. The V gene's germline CDR1 is SGHTA and CDR2 FQGNSA. CDR3 size: 17 residues. CDR3 protein: CASSLVGGDEVPYEQYF. CDR3 DNA: TGTGCCAGCAGCTTAGTGGGGGGGGATGAGGTCCCCTACGAGCAGTACTTC. Full variable domain (missing parts from reference TRBV7-2 and TRBJ2-7): GAGVSQSPSNKVTEKGKDVELRCDPISGHTALYWYRQSLGQGLEFLIYFQGNSAPDKSGLPSDRFSAERTGGSVSTLTIQRTQQEDSAVYLCASSLVGGDEVPYEQYFGPGTRLTVT.

The rearrangement joins TRBV7-3 to TRBJ2-3, with 10 nucleotides matching TRBD2. Trimming took 1 base from V and 2 from J; bases not matched to a gene: 3. The length of the CDR3 is 16 residues. Germline V gene sequence: CDR1 SGHTA, CDR2 FQGTGA. CDR3 sequence (DNA): TGTGCCAGCAGCTTAAGCGGACTAGCGGCCACAGATACGCAGTATTTT. Translated: CASSLSGLAATDTQYF.

This clonotype was seen more than once but under ten times. The rearrangement joins TRBV7-2 to TRBJ2-5, with TRBD1 identical over 7 bases. The end of the DNA aligns better with TRBJ2-7, so the J call may be wrong. The CDR3 loop spans 13 amino acids. Germline V gives CDR1 SGHTA, CDR2 FQGNSA. DNA for the CDR3: TGTGCCAGCAGCGACAGGGTCAACCACGAGCAGTACTTC. This codes for CASSDRVNHEQYF.

The V gene is TRBV5-1, the J gene TRBJ2-2; TRBD2 matches 14 bases. With 3 bases clipped from V and 4 bases from J, the junction kept 5 bases outside the gene matches. CDR3 length equals 17 residues. CDR1 is SGHRS and CDR2 is YFSETQ in the germline V gene. CDR3 coding DNA: TGCGCCAGCAGCTACGGACTAGCGGGAGGATTCACCGGGGAGCTGTTTTTT. This codes for CASSYGLAGGFTGELFF. The full variable domain, rest sourced from reference TRBV5-1 and TRBJ2-2, is KAGVTQTPRYLIKTRGQQVTLSCSPISGHRSVSWYQQTPGQGLQFLFEYFSETQRNKGNFPGRFSGRQFSNSRSEMNVSTLELGDSALYLCASSYGLAGGFTGELFFGEGSRLTVL.

The chain combines TRBV12-3 or TRBV12-4 with TRBJ1-4, with D hard to call. The V and J ends lost 5 bases and 8 bases respectively, with 12 bases between them. The CDR3 is 13 amino acids. In DNA, the CDR3 is TGTGCCAGCAGTGCCGTGGGTTGGGAAAAACTGTTTTTT. Protein: CASSAVGWEKLFF.

The rearrangement joins TRBV6-5 to TRBJ2-1; no firm D call. Germline V gene data show CDR1 as MNHEY and CDR2 as SVGAGI. V was cut by 5 bases and J by 3 bases, with 17 bases left in between. This CDR3 has 16 residues. The CDR3 is CASSPIPSGHYNEQFF. Here the CDR3 DNA reads TGTGCCAGCAGTCCTATCCCCTCCGGGCACTACAATGAGCAGTTCTTC.

A few counts support this clonotype. V and J are TRBV5-5 and TRBJ2-5; 10 bases line up with TRBD2. CDR1 and CDR2 from the germline V gene are SGHKS and YYEKEE (reference sequence). CDR3 length: 16 residues. Unmatched junction bases numbered 11, after V lost 4 bases and J lost 5 bases. For the CDR3, the DNA is TGTGCCAGCAGCCCCCTCGGGCTAGCGGGAGTTGAGACCCAGTACTTC. This sequence encodes CASSPLGLAGVETQYF.

The chain links TRBV7-9 to TRBJ2-5; perhaps TRBD1 as D (5 bases). Germline CDR1 SEHNR, CDR2 FQNEAQ (reference sequence). The CDR3 sequence is 17 residues long. The V and J ends lost 2 bases and 4 bases respectively, with 20 bases between them. This chain's CDR3 is CASSLSLMGPARETQYF. The DNA of the CDR3 is TGTGCCAGCAGCTTATCGTTGATGGGGCCCGCCCGAGAGACCCAGTACTTC.

The table lists this clonotype with many counts. The chain has TRBV4-3 and TRBJ1-6; tentatively, D is TRBD1 (5 bases). The germline CDR1 and CDR2 sequences are LGHNA and YSLEER. The V end was cut by 4 bases, the J end by 4 bases, with 14 bases between. The CDR3 length is 16 residues. CDR3 in amino acids: CASSRSGRSYNSPLHF. CDR3 coding DNA: TGCGCCAGCAGCCGTTCGGGACGGTCTTATAATTCACCCCTCCACTTT.

The V gene is TRBV6-2 or TRBV6-3, the J gene TRBJ2-2; the D gene is possibly TRBD2 (6 bases). The CDR3 totals 13 residues. Germline CDR1 is MNHEY and CDR2 is SVGEGT. The V end lost 5 bases, the J end lost 4 bases, and 8 bases lay between the germline ends. CDR3 sequence reads: CASSRLVTGELFF. DNA for the CDR3: TGTGCCAGCAGTCGACTAGTCACCGGGGAGCTGTTTTTT.

This clonotype has a count of ten or more. V and J are TRBV7-2 and TRBJ2-5, with TRBD1 matching 9 bases. Trimming cost V 5 bases and J 2 bases; bases outside gene matches: 9. This CDR3 contains 16 residues. The germline CDR1 and CDR2 sequences are SGHTA and FQGNSA. The CDR3 loop is CASSPRAGQGQETQYF. In nucleotides, the CDR3 is TGTGCCAGCAGCCCTCGAGCGGGACAGGGTCAAGAGACCCAGTACTTC.

This clonotype occurred a few times. The chain employs TRBV9 and TRBJ2-7; D is undetermined. The CDR3 contains 15 residues. Per the germline V gene, CDR1 is SGDLS and CDR2 is YYNGEE. Trimming shortened V by 4 bases and J by 0 bases, and 14 bases separated the two germline ends. The DNA for the CDR3 is TGTGCCAGCAGCTCGACTGGAACCTCCTCCTACGAGCAGTACTTC. This translates into CASSSTGTSSYEQYF.

This clonotype was recorded many times. This chain joins TRBV12-3 or TRBV12-4 and TRBJ2-5, with D uncertain. The J call may be faulty, since TRBJ2-1 better matches the DNA end. This CDR3 comprises 14 residues. Here the CDR3 DNA reads TGTGCCAGCAGTTTCGGTGGGCGAAGTAATGAGCAGTTCTTC. Protein: CASSFGGRSNEQFF.

The gene calls are TRBV6-5 and TRBJ2-2; D may be TRBD1 (7 bases). With 8 bases removed from V and 4 bases from J, the gap between germline ends came to 11 bases. This CDR3 contains 13 residues. Germline V gene sequence: CDR1 MNHEY, CDR2 SVGAGI. CDR3 sequence reads: CASWRGRTGELFF. In nucleotides, the CDR3 is TGTGCCAGCTGGAGGGGGCGCACCGGGGAGCTGTTTTTT.

This clonotype showed up just once. The CDR3 is CSARDGTRPSYEQYF. The CDR3 DNA follows: TGCAGTGCTAGAGACGGGACTAGGCCCTCCTACGAGCAGTACTTC. V gene TRBV20-1 combines with J gene TRBJ2-7, with 8 bases that match TRBD2. The CDR3 has 15 residues. Per the germline V gene, CDR1 is DFQATT and CDR2 is SNEGSKA (reference sequence). The junction had 4 bases not matched to a gene; V was cut back by 0 bases and J by 0 bases.

The chain is built from TRBV30 and TRBJ2-3; D is ambiguous. The length of the CDR3 is 13 residues. V dropped 4 bases and J dropped 5 bases, with 13 bases sitting between them. Germline CDR1 reads GTSNPN; CDR2 reads SVGIG (reference sequence). The CDR3 reads CAWTSGIGDTQYF. In DNA form, the CDR3 reads TGTGCCTGGACCTCAGGTATAGGAGATACGCAGTATTTT.

A few counts support this clonotype. V gene TRBV12-3 or TRBV12-4 combines with J gene TRBJ2-6; D remains ambiguous. V lost 7 bases, J lost 2 bases, and 9 bases lay in between. The CDR3 is 14 amino acids. The CDR3 loop is CASKGRAGANVLTF. DNA of the CDR3: TGTGCCAGCAAGGGCCGAGCTGGGGCCAACGTCCTGACTTTC.